Presented here are 27 T cell receptor beta chains from one specimen sequenced in a study of blood T cell repertoires in COVID-19. Clones were read by immunoSEQ multiplex PCR, and TCRdb kept only the in-frame ones, dropping some. The sample includes 150,000 to 200,000 clones, about 83% of them seen just once. The sample comprised peripheral blood. The receptor set was obtained from a young woman who had recovered from COVID-19.

V is TRBV5-1 and J is TRBJ1-2, with a possible D match to TRBD1 (6 bases). The CDR3 runs to 14 residues. Germline CDR1 is SGHRS and CDR2 is YFSETQ. With 2 bases removed from V and 4 bases from J, the gap between germline ends came to 12 bases. CDR3: CASSFPGAGYGYTF. The CDR3 nucleotides read TGCGCCAGCAGCTTCCCAGGGGCTGGCTATGGCTACACCTTC. The variable domain in full, with the rest retrieved from reference TRBV5-1 and TRBJ1-2, is KAGVTQTPRYLIKTRGQQVTLSCSPISGHRSVSWYQQTPGQGLQFLFEYFSETQRNKGNFPGRFSGRQFSNSRSEMNVSTLELGDSALYLCASSFPGAGYGYTFGSGTRLTVV.

The chain carries TRBV21-1 and TRBJ2-3; no check of the table's D call, TRBD2, against the DNA was made. TRBV21-1 is annotated as a pseudogene. The CDR3 runs to 13 residues. The CDR3 loop is CASSRRDTDTQYF. In DNA, the CDR3 is TGTGCCAGCAGCAGACGGGACACAGATACGCAGTATTTT.

CDR3 DNA: TGTGCCAGCAGTTCCGGGGGGGGGCGCCTAAATACGCAGTATTTT. This translates into CASSSGGGRLNTQYF. The V and J genes are TRBV6-2 or TRBV6-3 and TRBJ2-3; TRBD2 matches 8 bases. The germline V gene encodes CDR1 MNHEY and CDR2 SVGEGT. V gave up 4 bases and J gave up 7 bases; unmatched junction bases: 10. The CDR3 is made up of 15 amino acids.

About this clone: Other DNA sequences from this sample encode an identical CDR3 as well. This chain connects TRBV20-1 to TRBJ1-5; D gene ambiguous. This CDR3 spans 14 amino acids. V shed 3 bases and J shed 0 bases, with 9 bases lying between them. Germline V lookup: CDR1 DFQATT, CDR2 SNEGSKA (reference sequence). The CDR3 reads CSASRGYSNQPQHF. The CDR3 DNA reads TGCAGTGCTAGTCGCGGCTATAGCAATCAGCCCCAGCATTTT.

The chain links TRBV7-6 to TRBJ1-5, with unresolved D. Germline V gene data show CDR1 as SGHVS and CDR2 as FNYEAQ. This CDR3 contains 15 residues. V gave up 5 bases and J gave up 3 bases, with 14 bases separating them. CDR3 in amino acids: CASSLMAGTNQPQHF. In DNA, the CDR3 is TGTGCCAGCAGCCTCATGGCGGGAACCAATCAGCCCCAGCATTTT.

The chain combines TRBV5-1 with TRBJ1-1; D is possibly TRBD1 (5 bases). Trimming stripped 3 bases from V and 5 bases from J, with 17 bases between. Germline values: CDR1 SGHRS, CDR2 YFSETQ. The length of the CDR3 is 15 residues. CDR3 protein: CASSSTGGCGTEAFF. The CDR3 region has the DNA TGCGCCAGCAGCTCCACCGGGGGTTGCGGAACTGAAGCTTTCTTT.

The rearrangement joins TRBV4-3 to TRBJ1-3; D unresolved. Trimming removed 1 base at V and 4 bases at J, with 17 bases between. CDR1 and CDR2 (germline): LGHNA, YSLEER. CDR3 size: 17 residues. Written as DNA, the CDR3 is TGCGCCAGCAGCCAAGGGGATAAGGAGGGTACGGGAAACACCATATATTTT. It specifies CASSQGDKEGTGNTIYF.

The chain is built from TRBV5-8 and TRBJ2-1; D is ambiguous. Trimming took off 4 bases at V and 8 bases at J, with 22 bases between the two ends. The V gene's germline CDR1 is SGHTS and CDR2 YDEGEE. The CDR3 runs to 16 residues. CDR3 sequence: CASSRNEVTHVDEQFF. In DNA, the CDR3 is TGTGCCAGCAGCCGCAACGAAGTGACTCATGTGGATGAGCAGTTCTTC.

This clone was seen once. The genes are TRBV6-2 or TRBV6-3 and TRBJ2-7; D unclear. The CDR3 sequence is 15 residues long. V gave up 2 bases and J gave up 4 bases, with 15 bases separating them. The V gene's germline CDR1 is MNHEY and CDR2 SVGEGT. The CDR3 nucleotides read TGTGCCAGCAGTTACGCCCTCACGTCCAGATACGAGCAGTACGTC. It is translated as CASSYALTSRYEQYV.

J is TRBJ2-1 and V is TRBV6-5; TRBD1 agrees at 7 bases. Germline CDR1 and CDR2: MNHEY and SVGAGI. Germline trimming cut 6 bases from V and 2 bases from J; bases unmatched to any gene: 7. The CDR3 extends over 15 amino acids. Written as DNA, the CDR3 is TGTGCCAGCAGACAAGACAGGGATCCCTACAATGAGCAGTTCTTC. It is translated as CASRQDRDPYNEQFF.

V usage is TRBV30 and J usage is TRBJ2-5; D not certain. The CDR3 spans 14 residues. Germline V gene sequence: CDR1 GTSNPN, CDR2 SVGIG (reference sequence). The V end was cut by 0 bases, the J end by 0 bases, with 8 bases between. As DNA, the CDR3 is TGTGCCTGGAGTGTTGGTAGTTACCAAGAGACCCAGTACTTC. Residues: CAWSVGSYQETQYF.

Only one count was recorded for this clone. V usage is TRBV7-8 and J usage is TRBJ2-3, with 10 bases aligning to TRBD2. The CDR3 contains 16 residues. The germline CDR1 and CDR2 sequences are SGHVS and FQNEAQ. V lost 3 bases and J lost 4; bases outside the gene matches: 7. The CDR3 DNA sequence: TGTGCCAGCAGCTTTGGGGCTACTAGCGGGGCAGATACGCAGTATTTT. Protein product: CASSFGATSGADTQYF.

This clone came up once. DNA of the CDR3: TGTGCCACCAGTGATAGCGGGGGTCGGGGAGATACGCAGTATTTT. Its translation is CATSDSGGRGDTQYF. V gene TRBV24-1 combines with J gene TRBJ2-3, with 8 bases aligning to TRBD2. The CDR3 covers 15 residues. V lost 3 bases and J lost 5; bases outside the gene matches: 6. Germline V gene lookup returns CDR1 KGHDR and CDR2 SFDVKD.

This clone was recorded only once. V gene TRBV19 combines with J gene TRBJ2-3, with D maybe TRBD2 (6 bases). The CDR3 extends over 14 amino acids. The V gene lost 8 bases and the J gene lost 6 bases, with 18 bases spanning the gap. Germline V gene lookup returns CDR1 LNHDA and CDR2 SQIVND (reference sequence). The CDR3 region is CASSPGDVSDTQYF. In DNA, the CDR3 is TGTGCCAGTTCTCCGGGGGATGTAAGCGATACGCAGTATTTT.

This rearrangement joins TRBV10-3 to TRBJ1-2; 12 bases agree with TRBD1. Germline values: CDR1 ENHRY, CDR2 SYGVKD. J lost 7 bases, V lost 4 bases, and 7 bases had no gene match. This CDR3 region has 15 residues. The CDR3 reads CAISVAGTGGFGYTF. CDR3 DNA: TGTGCCATCAGTGTAGCCGGGACAGGGGGCTTTGGCTACACCTTC.

The chain links TRBV24-1 to TRBJ2-1; 12 bases fit TRBD2. The CDR3 is made up of 18 amino acids. Trimming removed 3 bases from V and 0 bases from J; junction bases left unmatched: 5. Germline loops: CDR1 KGHDR, CDR2 SFDVKD. The DNA of the CDR3 is TGTGCCACCAGTGATCCCGGACTAGCGGGGAGCTCCTACAATGAGCAGTTCTTC. The encoded protein is CATSDPGLAGSSYNEQFF.

The chain uses TRBV27 and TRBJ1-6; D is possibly TRBD1 (5 bases). The V end lost 8 bases, the J end lost 10 bases, and 18 bases lay between the germline ends. The CDR3 totals 14 residues. The V gene's germline CDR1 is MNHEY and CDR2 SMNVEV (reference sequence). This chain's CDR3 is CASGSPGFRSPLHF. The CDR3 nucleotides read TGTGCCAGCGGCTCACCAGGGTTCAGGTCACCCCTCCACTTT.

The V gene is TRBV7-9, the J gene TRBJ1-1; D possibly corresponds to TRBD1 (5 bases). The length of the CDR3 is 14 residues. Germline values: CDR1 SEHNR, CDR2 FQNEAQ (reference sequence). V was trimmed by 1 base and J by 2 bases, leaving 8 bases between them. Here the CDR3 DNA reads TGTGCCAGCAGCTTAGTTCGGACAAACACTGAAGCTTTCTTT. Residues: CASSLVRTNTEAFF.

To note about this clone: Other DNA sequences from this sample encode an identical CDR3 as well. This chain connects TRBV19 to TRBJ1-1; D remains ambiguous. Trimming took off 3 bases at V and 1 base at J, with 6 bases between the two ends. The CDR3 covers 13 residues. Germline V gene lookup returns CDR1 LNHDA and CDR2 SQIVND (reference sequence). In DNA form, the CDR3 reads TGTGCCAGTAGTATGGGCAGGAACACTGAAGCTTTCTTT. Translating gives CASSMGRNTEAFF.

V gene TRBV9 combines with J gene TRBJ1-3, with TRBD1 matching 7 bases. V shed 3 bases, J shed 0 bases, and the junction held 3 bases outside the gene matches. The CDR3 consists of 15 residues. Germline assignment: CDR1 SGDLS and CDR2 YYNGEE. CDR3 loop: CASSGDRDSGNTIYF. Written as DNA, the CDR3 is TGTGCCAGCAGCGGCGACAGGGACTCTGGAAACACCATATATTTT.

This chain links TRBV4-3 with TRBJ1-5; D is unclear. The CDR3 length is 15 residues. Germline V CDR1 and CDR2: LGHNA, YSLEER. Trimming took off 0 bases at V and 7 bases at J, with 13 bases between the two ends. The CDR3 sequence: CASSQEWRGSQPQHF. In DNA, the CDR3 is TGCGCCAGCAGCCAAGAGTGGAGAGGGAGCCAGCCCCAGCATTTT.

This chain joins TRBV7-9 and TRBJ1-4; 9 nucleotides line up with TRBD1. V shed 1 base and J 5 bases; nucleotides not matched to a gene: 2. Germline CDR1 SEHNR, CDR2 FQNEAQ (reference sequence). This CDR3 has 15 residues. The CDR3 reads CASSLGDRENEKLFF. The CDR3 DNA sequence: TGTGCCAGCAGCTTAGGGGACAGGGAGAATGAAAAACTGTTTTTT.

The V and J genes are TRBV6-5 and TRBJ2-2; 10 positions match TRBD1. The CDR3 extends over 16 amino acids. From germline, CDR1 is MNHEY and CDR2 SVGAGI. The junction had 3 bases not matched to a gene; V was cut back by 1 base and J by 4 bases. CDR3 coding DNA: TGTGCCAGCAGTTACTTGGGACAGGGGAGCACCGGGGAGCTGTTTTTT. Translated, it gives CASSYLGQGSTGELFF.

The chain combines TRBV2 with TRBJ2-5; perhaps TRBD2 as D (6 bases). Germline V lookup: CDR1 SNHLY, CDR2 FYNNEI. The V end lost 7 bases, the J end lost 9 bases, and 24 bases lay between the germline ends. The CDR3 is made up of 15 amino acids. The CDR3 reads CASNRDSVSWEAQYF. CDR3 nucleotide sequence: TGTGCCAGCAATCGGGACTCAGTTTCTTGGGAGGCCCAGTACTTC.

V is TRBV7-9 and J is TRBJ1-2; D perhaps matches TRBD1 (6 bases). This CDR3 is built from 13 residues. Germline assignment: CDR1 SEHNR and CDR2 FQNEAQ (reference sequence). Trimming took off 3 bases at V and 4 bases at J, with 9 bases between the two ends. CDR3 in DNA: TGTGCCAGCAGCTTGGCCAGGGGCTATGGCTACACCTTC. Protein: CASSLARGYGYTF. The variable domain in full, completed from reference TRBV7-9 and TRBJ1-2, reads DTGVSQNPRHKITKRGQNVTFRCDPISEHNRLYWYRQTLGQGPEFLTYFQNEAQLEKSRLLSDRFSAERPKGSFSTLEIQRTEQGDSAMYLCASSLARGYGYTFGSGTRLTVV.

The V gene is TRBV3-1 (or the pseudogene TRBV3-2), the J gene TRBJ2-3; maybe TRBD2 (5 bases). Trimming stripped 0 bases from V and 4 bases from J, with 5 bases between. CDR1 is LGHDT, CDR2 YNNKEL, per germline (reference sequence). The CDR3 extends over 13 amino acids. DNA of the CDR3: TGTGCCAGCAGCCAAGAGAGGGCAGATACGCAGTATTTT. It is translated as CASSQERADTQYF.

V and J are TRBV4-1 and TRBJ2-5, with a possible D match to TRBD1 (5 bases). Germline CDR1 MGHRA, CDR2 YSYEKL. This CDR3 is built from 15 residues. V lost 0 bases and J 5 bases, leaving 13 bases between the germline ends. The CDR3 loop is CASSQEDGARETQYF. CDR3 sequence (DNA): TGCGCCAGCAGCCAAGAAGATGGGGCCCGGGAGACCCAGTACTTC.